The rows below give T cell receptor beta chains drawn from one sample of a study of blood T cells in healthy people across ages. TCRdb redid the calling of the 5' RACE reads with MiXCR, one entry per CDR3 protein. The sample records some 730,000 distinct CDR3 sequences, about 20% being singletons. Source material: blood. These receptors all stem from a man in his 70s in good health. Each CDR3 is given without its conserved first and last residue. Part of the rows lack a size; the others show once, few, many or a class for expanded clones.

abundance,j_gene,v_gene,len,CDR3aa
few,TRBJ1-2,TRBV7-9,13,ASSLISGGNYGYT
.,TRBJ2-2,TRBV6-5,12,ASRAGLGAGELF
.,TRBJ1-5,TRBV7-9,15,ASSPSVPGQAYQPQH
.,TRBJ1-4,TRBV28,12,ASSKGQAREKLF
few,TRBJ1-1,TRBV6-6,14,ASSSFPGQGRTEAF
.,TRBJ2-5,TRBV12-3/TRBV12-4,13,ASSPQPGPQETQY
.,.,TRBV12-3/TRBV12-4,9,ASQGFGTQY
few,TRBJ1-4,TRBV6-5,11,ASGGGANEKLF
few,TRBJ2-7,TRBV7-8,10,ASSLRLITQY
.,TRBJ1-1,TRBV10-3,12,AISEDRTNTEAF
.,TRBJ1-1,TRBV3-1,13,ASSQDSSQRTEAF
once,TRBJ2-6,TRBV7-2,17,ASSLAPGQGSAGANVLT
.,TRBJ2-7,TRBV4-1,14,ASSQADISGPYEQY
few,TRBJ1-2,TRBV10-3,12,AISDGGQGSGYT
.,TRBJ1-2,TRBV6-6,14,ASSYSNSGINYGYT
.,TRBJ1-4,TRBV7-9,13,ATSPSPRVGEKLF
few,TRBJ1-3,TRBV7-2,13,ASSFSGSTGNTIY
.,TRBJ2-2,TRBV23-1,11,ASSPGRPGELF
few,TRBJ1-4,TRBV20-1,12,SARDPAPGEKLF
.,TRBJ1-1,TRBV28,13,ASSLLLSGGTEAF
.,TRBJ2-1,TRBV12-3/TRBV12-4,13,ASTPGLGSYNEQF
.,TRBJ1-5,TRBV6-6,13,ASSTLMGEYQPQH
few,TRBJ2-2,TRBV5-1,14,ASSFFGQGGTGELF
.,TRBJ2-5,TRBV5-1,13,ASSLESPGQEPQY
.,TRBJ2-5,TRBV20-1,13,SARILAGSQETQY
many,TRBJ2-3,TRBV20-1,11,SALGTGVGTQY
many,TRBJ1-1,TRBV3-1,13,ASSLSGTLNTEAF
.,.,TRBV20-1,12,SAQRQGRYYEQY
.,TRBJ1-3,TRBV5-1,14,ASSSGDRGRGNTIY
.,TRBJ2-7,TRBV20-1,15,SAKKELAGLRTYEQY
.,TRBJ2-1,TRBV5-1,13,ASRADSRSYNEQF
once,TRBJ2-4,TRBV10-2,12,ASSEDMAKNIQY
.,TRBJ2-5,TRBV19,10,ASSMAEETQY
.,TRBJ2-2,TRBV6-6,13,ASSYYDGDTGELF
many,TRBJ1-4,TRBV18,13,ASSPGIGEDEKLF
.,TRBJ2-3,TRBV29-1,12,SVEGRENTDTQY
few,TRBJ2-7,TRBV6-5,11,ASRSTGFHEQY